The 13 T cell receptor beta chains in this list originate from one sample, sequenced in a study of glioma-infiltrating T cells. TCR alpha and beta CDR3 regions were amplified from RNA using iRepertoire nested multiplex PCR. MiXCR, applied by TCRdb to the multiplex PCR reads, yields one record per CDR3 protein. The data show 400,000 or so distinct CDR3 sequences, 41% seen once. Specimen: glioma tissue, nonneoplastic brain tissue, or PBMCs (not recorded which). These receptors came from a human donor with low-grade glioma or glioblastoma, undergoing nonglioma brain surgery, or in good health (not recorded which).

This clonotype was seen a single time. The chain combines TRBV20-1 with TRBJ2-7; 7 bases align to TRBD1. Germline V CDR1 and CDR2: DFQATT, SNEGSKA (reference sequence). Trimming removed 6 bases from V and 5 bases from J; junction bases left unmatched: 7. This CDR3 comprises 12 residues. The chain's CDR3 is CSADRALNEQYF. The CDR3 coding sequence is TGCAGTGCCGACAGGGCTCTGAACGAGCAGTACTTC.

The V gene is TRBV2, the J gene TRBJ1-1; TRBD1 might be the D (5 bases). This CDR3 is built from 14 residues. With 1 base removed from V and 3 bases from J, the gap between germline ends came to 9 bases. Germline CDR1 and CDR2: SNHLY and FYNNEI. CDR3 nucleotide sequence: TGTGCCAGCAGTGAAGTAGGGGCCCACACTGAAGCTTTCTTT. This codes for CASSEVGAHTEAFF.

In this sample, this clonotype turned up once. Germline and junction disagree at one end, which may indicate a read error. CDR3 sequence reads: CASSLDSTTYNEQLF. The CDR3 DNA is TGTGCCAGCAGCCTGGACTCTACAACCTACAATGAGCAGCTCTTC. V is TRBV7-2 and J is TRBJ2-1; possibly TRBD2 for D (5 bases). Germline V gives CDR1 SGHTA, CDR2 FQGNSA. CDR3 length: 15 amino acids.

This clonotype occurred many times. The chain combines TRBV27 with TRBJ2-7, with TRBD1 identical over 10 bases. The junction had 9 bases not matched to a gene; V was cut back by 3 bases and J by 7 bases. Germline values: CDR1 MNHEY, CDR2 SMNVEV (reference sequence). This CDR3 spans 15 amino acids. CDR3 amino acids: CASSFGSTGGGEQYF. The CDR3, as DNA: TGTGCCAGCAGTTTCGGGTCGACAGGGGGCGGAGAGCAGTACTTC.

This clonotype was recorded at least ten times. V and J are TRBV20-1 and TRBJ2-3; D is perhaps TRBD2 (7 bases). Trimming pared 5 bases from V and 3 bases from J, leaving 18 bases between. CDR3 length equals 15 residues. Germline CDR1 is DFQATT and CDR2 is SNEGSKA (reference sequence). Here the CDR3 reads CSAWGGGGRTDTQYF. In nucleotides, the CDR3 is TGCAGTGCTTGGGGAGGGGGGGGGCGGACAGATACGCAGTATTTT.

Notes on this clonotype: This may arise from a read error, as a much more abundant clone is one base away. The chain is built from TRBV20-1 and TRBJ1-1, with D hard to call. Trimming left V 0 bases short and J 5 bases short, with 13 bases between. The CDR3 contains 14 residues. Germline V gene lookup returns CDR1 DFQATT and CDR2 SNEGSKA (reference sequence). This CDR3 is CSARETPGETEAFF. The CDR3 region has the DNA TGCAGTGCTAGAGAGACACCGGGCGAAACTGAAGCTTTCTTT.

The chain recombines TRBV7-9 with TRBJ2-7, with 10 nucleotides matching TRBD2. With V trimmed by 4 bases and J by 2 bases, 5 bases remained unmatched. CDR3 size: 15 residues. The germline V gene has CDR1 SEHNR and CDR2 FQNEAQ (reference sequence). The CDR3 is CASSSESGGAYEQYF. The CDR3 DNA reads as TGTGCCAGCAGCTCCGAAAGCGGGGGGGCCTACGAGCAGTACTTC.

The V gene is TRBV5-6, the J gene TRBJ2-1, with D unresolved. Germline V lookup: CDR1 SGHDT, CDR2 YYEEEE. CDR3 length: 15 amino acids. V was clipped by 2 bases and J by 4 bases, with 13 bases between them. The CDR3 nucleotides are TGTGCCAGCAGCTTAGTGTCAATTGGATACAATGAGCAGTTCTTC. Translating gives CASSLVSIGYNEQFF.

V is TRBV20-1 and J is TRBJ2-7; TRBD2 agrees at 7 bases. The CDR3 spans 14 residues. V shed 3 bases and J 7 bases; nucleotides not matched to a gene: 12. Germline V gene sequence: CDR1 DFQATT, CDR2 SNEGSKA (reference sequence). The CDR3 reads CSASDQRGPGEQYF. The DNA for the CDR3 is TGCAGTGCTAGCGACCAGCGGGGACCGGGGGAGCAGTACTTC.

This clonotype was counted ten times or more. The genes are TRBV27 and TRBJ2-6; D gene ambiguous. V lost 8 bases and J 1 base, leaving 12 bases between the germline ends. Per germline, CDR1 MNHEY and CDR2 SMNVEV (reference sequence). The CDR3 is made up of 15 amino acids. CDR3: CASSRGVSGANVLTF. Here the CDR3 DNA reads TGTGCCAGCTCAAGAGGAGTATCTGGGGCCAACGTCCTGACTTTC.

The chain carries TRBV4-2 and TRBJ2-7; 9 positions match TRBD2. The germline V gene has CDR1 LGHNA and CDR2 YNFKEQ. The trim removed 3 bases at V and 4 bases at J, leaving 4 bases unmatched. The CDR3 is 14 residues long. The CDR3 spells CASSQGTSQYEQYF. The CDR3 DNA is TGTGCCAGCAGCCAGGGGACTAGCCAGTACGAGCAGTACTTC.

As concerns this clonotype: Because the CDR3 is missing its conserved closing phenylalanine or tryptophan, this is likely a read error. The chain employs TRBV28 and TRBJ1-5; the D gene is possibly TRBD1 (5 bases). CDR3 length: 17 residues. Per the germline V gene, CDR1 is MDHEN and CDR2 is SYDVKM. The V end was cut by 3 bases, the J end by 0 bases, with 15 bases between. The CDR3 DNA sequence: TGTGCCAGCAGTTTGGCGGACAACCGACTTAGCAATCAGCCCCAGCATCTT. Translating gives CASSLADNRLSNQPQHL.

The V gene is TRBV5-1, the J gene TRBJ2-3; TRBD1 matches 7 bases. V shed 3 bases and J 0 bases; nucleotides not matched to a gene: 7. CDR3 length: 16 amino acids. Germline V gene sequence: CDR1 SGHRS, CDR2 YFSETQ. This CDR3 is CASSSTGTASTDTQYF. CDR3 nucleotides: TGCGCCAGCAGCTCGACAGGGACAGCTAGCACAGATACGCAGTATTTT.